The 32 T cell receptor beta chains reported below all come from one sample, sequenced in a study of graft-versus-host responses after intestinal transplantation. No cognate antigen is known for these TCRs. Produced via immunoSEQ multiplex PCR; TCRdb's table is partial and in-frame only. The sample has more than 65,000 clones, roughly 94% seen once; the top ten hold about 0.56%. The sample here was unstimulated CD8+ T cells sorted from spleen or lymph node cells, taken before intestinal transplant. These receptors were taken from a human donor who received an intestinal transplant.

Only one count was recorded for this clone. The genes are TRBV18 and TRBJ2-1, with D perhaps TRBD1 or TRBD2 (5 bases each). Per the germline V gene, CDR1 is KGHSH and CDR2 is LQKENI. Trimming removed 0 bases from V and 0 bases from J, with 12 bases in between. The CDR3 is made up of 17 amino acids. The CDR3 DNA reads TGTGCCAGCTCACCACCGGGGGACGTACTCTCCTACAATGAGCAGTTCTTC. Protein: CASSPPGDVLSYNEQFF. Variable domain in full (rest from reference TRBV18 and TRBJ2-1): NAGVMQNPRHLVRRRGQEARLRCSPMKGHSHVYWYRQLPEEGLKFMVYLQKENIIDESGMPKERFSAEFPKEGPSILRIQQVVRGDSAAYFCASSPPGDVLSYNEQFFGPGTRLTVL.

This rearrangement joins TRBV18 to TRBJ2-7; 8 bases map to TRBD2. The CDR3 is 13 amino acids. The germline V gene encodes CDR1 KGHSH and CDR2 LQKENI. Trimming removed 6 bases from V and 3 bases from J; junction bases left unmatched: 4. As DNA, the CDR3 is TGTGCCAGCTCCAGCGGGAGAATCTACGAGCAGTACTTC. Residues: CASSSGRIYEQYF.

This chain connects TRBV27 to TRBJ2-5; 10 positions match TRBD1. This CDR3 has 16 residues. The V gene's germline CDR1 is MNHEY and CDR2 SMNVEV (reference sequence). V shed 0 bases and J 3 bases; nucleotides not matched to a gene: 4. CDR3 in amino acids: CASSLSGQGREETQYF. In DNA, the CDR3 is TGTGCCAGCAGTTTATCGGGACAGGGGAGAGAAGAGACCCAGTACTTC.

The chain joins TRBV2 to TRBJ1-6, with TRBD1 matching 8 bases. Germline V gives CDR1 SNHLY, CDR2 FYNNEI. The CDR3 runs to 16 residues. V shed 8 bases and J 0 bases; nucleotides not matched to a gene: 6. CDR3 region: CASRVDRDSYNSPLHF. The CDR3, as DNA: TGTGCCAGCCGTGTGGACAGGGACTCCTATAATTCACCCCTCCACTTT.

J is TRBJ2-5 and V is TRBV6-5; D is uncertain. The CDR3 length is 14 residues. Looked up from germline, CDR1 is MNHEY and CDR2 is SVGAGI. Trimming cost V 0 bases and J 3 bases, with 8 bases left between them. The CDR3, as DNA: TGTGCCAGCAGTTACTCAGTCAGAAAAGAGACCCAGTACTTC. Protein sequence: CASSYSVRKETQYF.

This clone was found once. This chain uses TRBV5-1 with TRBJ2-1, with 11 bases lining up with TRBD2. This CDR3 is 16 amino acids long. CDR1 is SGHRS, CDR2 YFSETQ, per germline. J lost 7 bases, V lost 2 bases, and 8 bases had no gene match. CDR3 sequence reads: CASSFPGASGRNEQFF. Here the CDR3 DNA reads TGCGCCAGCAGCTTTCCCGGGGCTAGCGGGAGGAATGAGCAGTTCTTC. Full variable domain (rest looked up from reference TRBV5-1 and TRBJ2-1): KAGVTQTPRYLIKTRGQQVTLSCSPISGHRSVSWYQQTPGQGLQFLFEYFSETQRNKGNFPGRFSGRQFSNSRSEMNVSTLELGDSALYLCASSFPGASGRNEQFFGPGTRLTVL.

The chain has TRBV10-3 and TRBJ2-1, with 10 bases fitting TRBD2. The V segment lost 6 bases and the J segment 3 bases; nucleotides outside the gene matches: 8. CDR1 is ENHRY and CDR2 is SYGVKD in the germline V gene. CDR3 length: 16 amino acids. CDR3 sequence reads: CAIRSPLAGDYNEQFF. The CDR3 coding sequence is TGTGCCATCAGAAGCCCTCTAGCGGGGGACTACAATGAGCAGTTCTTC.

The chain carries TRBV7-9 and TRBJ2-7, with D possibly matching TRBD1 (5 bases). V gave up 3 bases and J gave up 4 bases, with 22 bases separating them. The V gene's germline CDR1 is SEHNR and CDR2 FQNEAQ (reference sequence). This CDR3 has 17 amino acids. The CDR3 nucleotides read TGTGCCAGCAGCTTTGATCTAGGGGTCTACTCCCATTACGAGCAGTACTTC. Protein: CASSFDLGVYSHYEQYF.

V is TRBV19 and J is TRBJ2-2; D call uncertain. Germline assignment: CDR1 LNHDA and CDR2 SQIVND (reference sequence). V lost 6 bases to trimming and J lost 5 bases, with 7 bases between them. The length of the CDR3 is 12 residues. The CDR3 loop reads CASRKGTGELFF. CDR3 coding DNA: TGTGCCAGTAGGAAGGGAACCGGGGAGCTGTTTTTT.

The genes are TRBV6-5 and TRBJ1-5, with TRBD1 identical over 10 bases. Germline V gene sequence: CDR1 MNHEY, CDR2 SVGAGI. The CDR3 length is 15 residues. V lost 2 bases and J lost 6; bases outside the gene matches: 4. The CDR3 loop is CASSYQDRGFQPQHF. Written as DNA, the CDR3 is TGTGCCAGCAGTTACCAGGACAGGGGGTTTCAGCCCCAGCATTTT.

The chain couples TRBV7-3 to TRBJ2-5, with TRBD1 matching 9 bases. Trimming took 4 bases from V and 4 from J; bases not matched to a gene: 4. The CDR3 runs to 14 residues. The germline CDR1 and CDR2 sequences are SGHTA and FQGTGA. The CDR3 nucleotides are TGTGCCAGCAGCTCGGGACAGGGAGGAGAGACCCAGTACTTC. Translation gives CASSSGQGGETQYF. Full variable domain (missing parts from reference TRBV7-3 and TRBJ2-5): GAGVSQTPSNKVTEKGKYVELRCDPISGHTALYWYRQSLGQGPEFLIYFQGTGAADDSGLPNDRFFAVRPEGSVSTLKIQRTERGDSAVYLCASSSGQGGETQYFGPGTRLLVL.

The V call is TRBV19, the J call TRBJ2-7; unclear D gene. The CDR3 covers 16 residues. V lost 5 bases and J lost 2, with 19 bases in between. Germline values: CDR1 LNHDA, CDR2 SQIVND (reference sequence). In DNA form, the CDR3 reads TGTGCCAGTAGTCCCCACCGGGCGAACGGCGCCTACGAGCAGTACTTC. It yields the protein CASSPHRANGAYEQYF.

The rearrangement uses TRBV27 and TRBJ2-7, with D perhaps matching TRBD2 (6 bases). This CDR3 region has 15 residues. Trimming shortened V by 0 bases and J by 3 bases, and 12 bases separated the two germline ends. The germline V gene encodes CDR1 MNHEY and CDR2 SMNVEV (reference sequence). Written as DNA, the CDR3 is TGTGCCAGCAGTTTATCGGGGACTTCGATCTACGAGCAGTACTTC. Amino acids: CASSLSGTSIYEQYF.

The CDR3 nucleotides are TGCGCCAGCAGCCTGGACTCCTCTGGAAACACCATATATTTT. Protein: CASSLDSSGNTIYF. V gene TRBV5-1 combines with J gene TRBJ1-3; unclear D gene. V was trimmed by 4 bases and J by 0 bases, leaving 8 bases between them. Germline values: CDR1 SGHRS, CDR2 YFSETQ. The CDR3 has 14 amino acids.

The chain has TRBV6-1 and TRBJ2-1, with D perhaps TRBD2 (5 bases). The CDR3 is 14 amino acids. Germline CDR1 MNHNS, CDR2 SASEGT. V gave up 3 bases and J gave up 2 bases, with 8 bases separating them. The CDR3 bases are TGTGCCAGCAGTGACCCCGGGGCCTACAATGAGCAGTTCTTC. It specifies CASSDPGAYNEQFF.

The J gene is TRBJ2-5, the V gene TRBV6-1; 7 bases are shared with TRBD1. The CDR3 spans 15 residues. Per germline, CDR1 MNHNS and CDR2 SASEGT. With 6 bases clipped from V and 1 base from J, the junction kept 8 bases outside the gene matches. The CDR3 sequence is CASRRDGTVQETQYF. The CDR3 DNA sequence: TGTGCCAGCAGACGAGACGGGACAGTCCAAGAGACCCAGTACTTC.

This chain connects TRBV7-9 to TRBJ2-1; D is possibly TRBD1 (6 bases). The V gene lost 4 bases and the J gene lost 4 bases, with 14 bases spanning the gap. CDR1 and CDR2 (germline): SEHNR, FQNEAQ (reference sequence). This CDR3 has 15 residues. This CDR3 is CASSSIGGPYNEQFF. CDR3 nucleotide sequence: TGTGCCAGCAGCTCGATAGGGGGTCCTTACAATGAGCAGTTCTTC.

The chain carries TRBV5-6 and TRBJ2-1; 9 bases agree with TRBD2. Germline V gives CDR1 SGHDT, CDR2 YYEEEE. This CDR3 has 16 amino acids. The V gene end was trimmed by 1 base and the J gene end by 2 bases; junction bases not matched to a gene: 4. In DNA, the CDR3 is TGTGCCAGCAGCTTGACGCCTAGCGGGGCCTACAATGAGCAGTTCTTC. Translated, it gives CASSLTPSGAYNEQFF.

V usage is TRBV9 and J usage is TRBJ2-3; TRBD1 agrees at 11 bases. Trimming removed 3 bases from V and 3 bases from J; junction bases left unmatched: 9. This CDR3 comprises 17 residues. CDR1 is SGDLS, CDR2 YYNGEE, per germline. CDR3 protein: CASSGRTGTGGTDTQYF. The CDR3 nucleotides are TGTGCCAGCAGCGGACGAACCGGGACAGGGGGGACAGATACGCAGTATTTT.

V usage is TRBV2 and J usage is TRBJ2-7; D not certain. Germline CDR1 and CDR2: SNHLY and FYNNEI. This CDR3 comprises 13 residues. Trimming stripped 5 bases from V and 2 bases from J, with 10 bases between. The CDR3 here is CASSPGRTYEQYF. CDR3 bases: TGTGCCAGCAGTCCCGGACGGACCTACGAGCAGTACTTC.

CDR3 in amino acids: CASIPLGADTEAFF. The CDR3 DNA is TGTGCCAGCATCCCCCTGGGGGCGGACACTGAAGCTTTCTTT. J is TRBJ1-1 and V is TRBV2; perhaps TRBD1 as D (6 bases). The CDR3 loop spans 14 amino acids. Trimming shortened V by 7 bases and J by 3 bases, and 15 bases separated the two germline ends. Germline V gene data show CDR1 as SNHLY and CDR2 as FYNNEI.

This chain's CDR3 is CASSSEAGFTDTQYF. CDR3 nucleotides: TGTGCCAGCAGCTCCGAAGCGGGATTCACAGATACGCAGTATTTT. This chain uses TRBV5-6 with TRBJ2-3, with 7 nucleotides matching TRBD2. The CDR3 has 15 residues. V gave up 3 bases and J gave up 2 bases; unmatched junction bases: 6. Per germline, CDR1 SGHDT and CDR2 YYEEEE.

The rearrangement uses TRBV11-2 and TRBJ1-1, with TRBD1 as a possible D gene (5 bases). Germline CDR1 reads SGHAT; CDR2 reads FQNNGV. The V gene lost 0 bases and the J gene lost 0 bases, with 11 bases spanning the gap. The CDR3 has 16 amino acids. Here the CDR3 reads CASSLDTGTMNTEAFF. CDR3 in DNA: TGTGCCAGCAGCTTAGATACCGGGACCATGAACACTGAAGCTTTCTTT. The complete variable domain, with remaining parts taken from reference TRBV11-2 and TRBJ1-1, reads EAGVAQSPRYKIIEKRQSVAFWCNPISGHATLYWYQQILGQGPKLLIQFQNNGVVDDSQLPKDRFSAERLKGVDSTLKIQPAKLEDSAVYLCASSLDTGTMNTEAFFGQGTRLTVV.

This chain uses TRBV7-8 with TRBJ2-2, with TRBD2 as a possible D gene (6 bases). The CDR3 consists of 15 residues. With 5 bases removed from V and 5 bases from J, the gap between germline ends came to 15 bases. Germline CDR1 SGHVS, CDR2 FQNEAQ. CDR3 sequence: CASSPSGLATGELFF. In DNA, the CDR3 is TGTGCCAGCAGCCCCTCGGGACTTGCAACCGGGGAGCTGTTTTTT.

The rearrangement links TRBV7-9 to TRBJ2-7; D is ambiguous. V was shortened by 1 base and J by 2 bases, with 12 bases between the two germline ends. The germline V gene has CDR1 SEHNR and CDR2 FQNEAQ (reference sequence). This CDR3 contains 15 residues. CDR3 sequence: CASSLVPDGTYEQYF. Here the CDR3 DNA reads TGTGCCAGCAGCTTAGTCCCCGACGGAACCTACGAGCAGTACTTC.

J is TRBJ2-7 and V is TRBV11-2; D assignment may be TRBD1 or TRBD2 (6 bases each). This CDR3 is 16 amino acids long. Germline CDR1 SGHAT, CDR2 FQNNGV. V lost 0 bases and J 3 bases, leaving 15 bases between the germline ends. As DNA, the CDR3 is TGTGCCAGCAGCTTAGAGGGGGGACAACCCCGCTACGAGCAGTACTTC. This translates into CASSLEGGQPRYEQYF.

In regard to this clone: This sample includes further DNA sequences coding for the same CDR3. The chain carries TRBV7-7 and TRBJ1-4; D is undetermined. The CDR3 has 13 residues. Germline CDR1 is SSHAT and CDR2 is FNYEAQ (reference sequence). The V gene lost 5 bases and the J gene lost 0 bases, with 4 bases spanning the gap. This CDR3 is CASSSATNEKLFF. CDR3 sequence (DNA): TGTGCCAGCAGCAGTGCAACTAATGAAAAACTGTTTTTT.

The chain is built from TRBV7-3 and TRBJ1-1; TRBD1 agrees at 9 bases. V was pared by 4 bases and J by 3 bases, with 3 bases of the junction left unmatched. The CDR3 extends over 14 amino acids. Germline values: CDR1 SGHTA, CDR2 FQGTGA. The CDR3: CASSSQGADTEAFF. CDR3 bases: TGTGCCAGCAGCTCACAGGGGGCAGACACTGAAGCTTTCTTT.

The chain carries TRBV5-1 and TRBJ2-5, with D perhaps TRBD2 (5 bases). The CDR3 contains 14 residues. Trimming stripped 0 bases from V and 2 bases from J, with 8 bases between. Germline V lookup: CDR1 SGHRS, CDR2 YFSETQ. This CDR3 is CASSLAGSQETQYF. The CDR3 nucleotides are TGCGCCAGCAGCTTGGCGGGGTCTCAAGAGACCCAGTACTTC.

This chain links TRBV7-9 with TRBJ1-1, with 9 bases that match TRBD1. Trimming removed 6 bases from V and 0 bases from J; junction bases left unmatched: 14. The germline CDR1 and CDR2 sequences are SEHNR and FQNEAQ (reference sequence). This CDR3 has 18 amino acids. Here the CDR3 reads CASRKLQGARGMNTEAFF. CDR3 DNA: TGTGCCAGCAGGAAATTACAGGGGGCGAGGGGCATGAACACTGAAGCTTTCTTT.

The CDR3 bases are TGCGCCAGCAGCCAAGATCCGGGACAAGACAATCAGCCCCAGCATTTT. This encodes CASSQDPGQDNQPQHF. The rearrangement uses TRBV4-1 and TRBJ1-5; weak D call: TRBD1 (6 bases). The germline V gene has CDR1 MGHRA and CDR2 YSYEKL. The CDR3 is made up of 16 amino acids. V lost 0 bases, J lost 3 bases, and 12 bases lay in between.

This chain links TRBV7-9 with TRBJ2-3; 7 nucleotides align to TRBD2. This CDR3 has 15 amino acids. The junction had 8 bases not matched to a gene; V was cut back by 3 bases and J by 5 bases. CDR1 is SEHNR, CDR2 FQNEAQ, per germline (reference sequence). Written as DNA, the CDR3 is TGTGCCAGCAGCTTTCAGGCGGGAGAAGTAGATACGCAGTATTTT. This translates into CASSFQAGEVDTQYF.